This TCR beta chain came from a study of tumor and adjacent non-tumor tissue in lung cancer. Study context: The patients, 10 to 11 men and about five women, were about 31 to 76 with stage I to III disease. Study-wide points: Compared with tumor, normal lung showed significantly lower TCR diversity. Top 100 clones took a larger repertoire share in normal lung.

The template was RNA from unsorted bulk tissue. Distant lung tissue was collected more than 3 cm away from the tumor edge. Between August and November 2014, newly diagnosed, chemotherapy-naive lung cancer patients underwent thoracic surgery in China. The CDR3 has 11 residues. Germline CDR1 SQVTM, CDR2 ANQGSEA. TCRbeta libraries were built with three rounds of nested PCR, modified from ARM-PCR. TCRdb redid the calling of the multiplex PCR reads with MiXCR, one entry per CDR3 protein. Here the sample spans 100,000 or so distinct CDR3 sequences, about 80% being singletons. As to this clonotype: Its antigen is currently unknown. One end of the junction does not line up with germline, which may come from a read error.

The rearrangement joins TRBV29-1 to TRBJ1-2; no firm D call. This TCR came from a man in his fifties or sixties with small cell lung cancer. Sequencing used distant non-tumor lung tissue. DNA for the CDR3: TGCAACATTGGGCAGCTGGATGGCCACACCTTC. This gives the protein CNIGQLDGHTF. Complete variable domain (other parts from reference TRBV29-1 and TRBJ1-2): SAVISQKPSRDICQRGTSLTIQCQVDSQVTMMFWYRQQPGQSLTLIATANQGSEATYESGFVIDKFPISRPNLTFSTLTVSNMSPEDSSIYLCNIGQLDGHTFGSGTRLTVV.